The clone carrying this T cell receptor (beta chain) was counted between two and nine times. The sample originates from a study of T-cell reconstitution after alpha-beta-depleted transplantation in children. The authors prepared the TCRbeta library with unique molecular identifiers. TCRdb fed the PCR reads into MiXCR, producing one record per CDR3 protein. The data contain some 500,000 distinct CDR3 sequences, around 20% of them singletons. This CDR3 contains 17 residues. CDR1 is SGHAT, CDR2 FQNNGV, per germline. J was trimmed by 0 bases and V by 6 bases; bases with no gene match: 9. This receptor was obtained from a human donor who donated a stem cell graft to a child with acute lymphoblastic leukemia. The chain joins TRBV11-2 to TRBJ2-4; 9 bases line up with TRBD2. This material consisted of PBMCs from the stem cell graft donor, taken from the stem cell graft. The DNA of the CDR3 is TGTGCCAGCAGGAGCGGGAGGCCCCCCCCAGCCAAAAACATTCAGTACTTC. It is translated as CASRSGRPPPAKNIQYF.